The rows below give T cell receptor beta chains drawn from one sample of a study of cytomegalovirus exposure and HLA in healthy donors. Using immunoSEQ multiplex PCR, the repertoire was profiled, and TCRdb retains in-frame clones only, with some absent. The data show 35,000 to 50,000 clones, 50% to 75% seen once. The sample was PBMCs. The receptor set was obtained from a human donor in good health. Each CDR3 is given with its conserved first and last residue. D genes are given only for firm matches. Only part of the rows carry a size: once, few, many, or a class if the clone is expanded.

D: .; length: 15; J: TRBJ2-5; V: TRBV28; size: .; DNA: TGTGCCAGCAGCTCTAGGTCCCGATTCCAAGAGACCCAGTACTTC; CDR3: CASSSRSRFQETQYF
D: TRBD1; length: 16; J: TRBJ2-5; V: TRBV5-1; size: once; DNA: TGCGCCAGCAGCCTCCCGCAGGGACAGGGCCAAGAGACCCAGTACTTC; CDR3: CASSLPQGQGQETQYF
D: TRBD1; length: 15; J: TRBJ1-2; V: TRBV7-8; size: .; DNA: TGTGCCAGCAGCTTAGTCGGACAGGGGGCAATTGGCTACACCTTC; CDR3: CASSLVGQGAIGYTF
D: .; length: 16; J: TRBJ2-3; V: TRBV7-8; size: .; DNA: TGTGCCAGCAGCTTGGGCCAACAGGGATACACAGATACGCAGTATTTT; CDR3: CASSLGQQGYTDTQYF
D: TRBD1; length: 15; J: TRBJ1-5; V: TRBV4-1; size: .; DNA: TGCGCCAGCAGCTCTCAAGGGGGCGGCAATCAGCCCCAGCATTTT; CDR3: CASSSQGGGNQPQHF
D: .; length: 13; J: TRBJ1-2; V: TRBV5-4; size: .; DNA: TGTGCCAGCAGCTTTGGCCAGAACTATGGCTACACCTTC; CDR3: CASSFGQNYGYTF
D: .; length: 13; J: TRBJ1-2; V: TRBV28; size: .; DNA: TGTGCCAGCAGTTGGGGGGCTAACTATGGCTACACCTTC; CDR3: CASSWGANYGYTF
D: TRBD1; length: 12; J: TRBJ2-7; V: TRBV29-1; size: .; DNA: TGCAGCGCTAGACAGGGAATGGGCGAGCAGTACTTC; CDR3: CSARQGMGEQYF
D: TRBD1; length: 15; J: TRBJ1-2; V: TRBV7-6; size: few; DNA: TGTGCCAGCAGCAACCAGGACAGGGGAGTTTATGGCTACACCTTC; CDR3: CASSNQDRGVYGYTF
D: .; length: 12; J: TRBJ1-1; V: TRBV29-1; size: .; DNA: TGCAGCGTTGGAAGAGGGAACACTGAAGCTTTCTTT; CDR3: CSVGRGNTEAFF
D: .; length: 14; J: TRBJ1-4; V: TRBV28; size: few; DNA: TGTGCCAGCAGCCGGACCGGACTGAACGAAAAACTGTTTTTT; CDR3: CASSRTGLNEKLFF
D: .; length: 13; J: TRBJ2-2; V: TRBV7-2; size: few; DNA: TGTGCCAGCAGCTTACAATCCCCCGGGGAGCTGTTTTTT; CDR3: CASSLQSPGELFF
D: .; length: 15; J: TRBJ2-7; V: TRBV5-1; size: .; DNA: TGCGCCAGCAGCTTAACAGGCACGGAGGGGGGGCAGCAGTACTTC; CDR3: CASSLTGTEGGQQYF
D: TRBD2; length: 15; J: TRBJ2-7; V: TRBV10-2; size: .; DNA: TGCGCCAGTACTCCCGCTCAGCGGGGGGCCGACGAGCAGTACTTC; CDR3: CASTPAQRGADEQYF
D: .; length: 13; J: TRBJ2-7; V: TRBV18; size: few; DNA: TGTGCCAGCTCACCAGCTATCGCGGACGAGCAGTACTTC; CDR3: CASSPAIADEQYF
D: .; length: 13; J: TRBJ1-1; V: TRBV19; size: .; DNA: TGTGCCAGTAGTTCTTACATGAACACTGAAGCTTTCTTT; CDR3: CASSSYMNTEAFF
D: TRBD2; length: 17; J: TRBJ2-7; V: TRBV13; size: few; DNA: TGTGCCAGCAGCTTACCGACGAGAAGCGGGGGGTCGGGGGAGCAGTACTTC; CDR3: CASSLPTRSGGSGEQYF
D: TRBD1; length: 16; J: TRBJ2-7; V: TRBV18; size: .; DNA: TGTGCCAGCTCACCTCGAAGGACAGGGGAGACCTACGAGCAGTACTTC; CDR3: CASSPRRTGETYEQYF
D: TRBD1; length: 15; J: TRBJ1-2; V: TRBV2; size: .; DNA: TGTGCCAGCAGGCCCAGCCGGGACAGATCGTATGGCTACACCTTC; CDR3: CASRPSRDRSYGYTF
D: .; length: 13; J: TRBJ1-2; V: TRBV7-9; size: .; DNA: TGTGCCAGCAGCGGCACAGGCTTCGGTGGCTACACCTTC; CDR3: CASSGTGFGGYTF
D: .; length: 12; J: TRBJ2-7; V: TRBV6-5; size: .; DNA: TGTGCCAGCAGCCACGACACCCGCGAGCAGTACTTC; CDR3: CASSHDTREQYF
D: .; length: 15; J: TRBJ1-6; V: TRBV7-2; size: .; DNA: TGTGCCAGCAGCTTATATCGGGGGTCTGTCTCACCCCTCCACTTT; CDR3: CASSLYRGSVSPLHF
D: .; length: 15; J: TRBJ1-2; V: TRBV11-2; size: .; DNA: TGTGCCAGCAGCTTAGTCGCTATGGGAGGGATGGGTCGCACCTTC; CDR3: CASSLVAMGGMGRTF
D: .; length: 12; J: TRBJ1-5; V: TRBV29-1; size: .; DNA: TGCAGCGTTAGAGGCAGCAATCAGCCCCAGCATTTT; CDR3: CSVRGSNQPQHF
D: TRBD2; length: 14; J: TRBJ2-5; V: TRBV11-3; size: .; DNA: TGTGCCAGCAGCCAGGGAGGGGTCGGCGAGACCCAGTACTTC; CDR3: CASSQGGVGETQYF
D: TRBD1; length: 15; J: TRBJ2-7; V: TRBV5-1; size: .; DNA: TGCGCCAGCAGCGGGACAGGGCGTATTCTGGGGGAGCAGTACTTC; CDR3: CASSGTGRILGEQYF
D: .; length: 14; J: TRBJ2-5; V: TRBV5-1; size: .; DNA: TGCGCCAGCAGCTTTACAGGAGACCAAGAGACCCAGTACTTC; CDR3: CASSFTGDQETQYF
D: .; length: 14; J: TRBJ1-3; V: TRBV9; size: .; DNA: TGTGCCAGCAGCGTAGGCAGCTCTGGAAACACCATATATTTT; CDR3: CASSVGSSGNTIYF
D: TRBD1; length: 15; J: TRBJ1-2; V: TRBV6-5; size: .; DNA: TGTGCCAGCAGTTACTTCCAGGGGGTGTATTATGGCTACACCTTC; CDR3: CASSYFQGVYYGYTF
D: TRBD1; length: 15; J: TRBJ1-5; V: TRBV30; size: .; DNA: TGTGCCTGGACCACCGGGACAGGGGGCAATCAGCCCCAGCATTTT; CDR3: CAWTTGTGGNQPQHF
D: .; length: 13; J: TRBJ1-2; V: TRBV9; size: .; DNA: TGTGCCAGCACTCCGGTGGGGCACTATGGCTACACCTTC; CDR3: CASTPVGHYGYTF
D: .; length: 13; J: TRBJ1-2; V: TRBV19; size: few; DNA: TGTGCCAGTAGCAGGACTCTGGGCCATGGCTACACCTTC; CDR3: CASSRTLGHGYTF
D: TRBD1; length: 13; J: TRBJ2-1; V: TRBV29-1; size: .; DNA: TGCAGCGCTTCGACAGGGGGCAGGAATGAGCAGTTCTTC; CDR3: CSASTGGRNEQFF
D: .; length: 15; J: TRBJ1-5; V: TRBV10-3; size: .; DNA: TGTGCCATCAGTGAGGATAGTTATAGCAATCAGCCCCAGCATTTT; CDR3: CAISEDSYSNQPQHF
D: .; length: 14; J: TRBJ1-2; V: TRBV18; size: .; DNA: TGTGCCAGCTCCCTTGACATCCTCAACTATGGCTACACCTTC; CDR3: CASSLDILNYGYTF
D: .; length: 14; J: TRBJ1-2; V: TRBV7-8; size: .; DNA: TGTGCCAGCAGCTTAAGGGAGGGAGGCTATGGCTACACCTTC; CDR3: CASSLREGGYGYTF
D: .; length: 12; J: TRBJ2-2; V: TRBV10-3; size: .; DNA: TGTGCCGTACAGGATTCTACCGGGGAGCTGTTTTTT; CDR3: CAVQDSTGELFF
D: .; length: 17; J: TRBJ2-5; V: TRBV9; size: .; DNA: TGTGCCAGCAGTACCGACCTCCGATGGGGCGACGGAGAGACCCAGTACTTC; CDR3: CASSTDLRWGDGETQYF
D: TRBD2; length: 14; J: TRBJ2-5; V: TRBV19; size: .; DNA: TGTGCCAGCCAAATGTCGGGGGCGGGAGGGACCCAGTACTTC; CDR3: CASQMSGAGGTQYF
D: .; length: 12; J: TRBJ1-6; V: TRBV5-1; size: .; DNA: TGCGCCAGCAGAGAGGAGAATTCACCCCTCCACTTT; CDR3: CASREENSPLHF
D: .; length: 12; J: TRBJ1-2; V: TRBV19; size: few; DNA: TGTGCCAGTAGTATTAGGGGATTTGGCTACACCTTC; CDR3: CASSIRGFGYTF